The clone carrying this T cell receptor beta chain was recorded a few times. Antigen specificity is unknown. The TCR beta CDR3 regions underwent amplification using RNA transcripts as the source. The TCR CDR3 was amplified in a first-round RT-PCR using the HTBI primer set. MiXCR, run by TCRdb on the multiplex PCR reads, gives a single entry per CDR3 protein. In the table there are a few hundred thousand distinct CDR3 sequences, around 14% of which are singletons. The sample comes from a study of T cells in Graves' hyperthyroidism and ophthalmopathy. Study observations and caveats: Progression to ophthalmopathy was predicted a median of roughly 6.5 months early. Researchers found most expanded thyroid clonotypes above 0.001 in blood as well.

Absence of ophthalmopathy progression within 18 months defined stable Graves' hyperthyroidism. It was uncontrolled infection, other autoimmune disease, pregnancy or lactation that excluded patients. This CDR3 is 16 amino acids long. CDR1 and CDR2 (germline): SGHRS, YFSETQ. The V gene lost 0 bases and the J gene lost 0 bases, with 7 bases spanning the gap. This chain joins TRBV5-1 and TRBJ2-6; D not certain. Sequencing was carried out using blood. This sequence originates from a woman in her 30s with Graves' hyperthyroidism. CDR3 protein: CASSLAEVSGANVLTF. The CDR3 nucleotides are TGCGCCAGCAGCTTGGCCGAGGTCTCTGGGGCCAACGTCCTGACTTTC.